The present T cell receptor (beta chain) was sequenced within a study of identical twins. Concerning this clonotype itself: The antigen is not known.

Findings and limits, study-wide: Fewer insertions were carried by abundant cord blood beta clonotypes, but none was seen in memory repertoires.

Healthy Caucasians were all of the donors. The V end was cut by 4 bases, the J end by 6 bases, with 15 bases between. In germline, CDR1 is KGHSH, CDR2 LQKENI. CDR3 length: 15 residues. In TCRdb, the 5' RACE reads were re-called with MiXCR into one record per CDR3 protein. This sample yields approximately 600,000 distinct CDR3 sequences, of which roughly 6.6% are seen a single time; around 1.6% belongs to the top ten. The data also belong to a second study, concerning yellow fever vaccine responses in identical twins.

The V gene is TRBV18, the J gene TRBJ2-2; possible D gene TRBD2, 5 bases. The sequence came from a woman aged 18-35 years in good health. What was sequenced was PBMCs. CDR3 region: CASSRITSGAGELFF. The DNA of the CDR3 is TGTGCCAGCTCACGGATTACTAGTGGGGCCGGGGAGCTGTTTTTT.